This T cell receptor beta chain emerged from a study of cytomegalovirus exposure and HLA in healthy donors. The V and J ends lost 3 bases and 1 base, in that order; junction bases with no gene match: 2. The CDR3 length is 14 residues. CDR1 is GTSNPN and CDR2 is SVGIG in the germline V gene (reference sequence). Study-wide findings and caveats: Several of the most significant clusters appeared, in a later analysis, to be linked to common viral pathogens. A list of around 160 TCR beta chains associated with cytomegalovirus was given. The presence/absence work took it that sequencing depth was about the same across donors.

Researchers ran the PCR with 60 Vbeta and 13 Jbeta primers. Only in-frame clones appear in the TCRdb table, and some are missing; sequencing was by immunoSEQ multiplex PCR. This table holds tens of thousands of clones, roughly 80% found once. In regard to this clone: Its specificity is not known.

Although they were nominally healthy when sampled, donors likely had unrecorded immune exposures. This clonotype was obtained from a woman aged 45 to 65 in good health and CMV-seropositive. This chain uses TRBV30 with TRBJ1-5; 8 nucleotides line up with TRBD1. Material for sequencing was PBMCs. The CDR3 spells CAWSQGASNQPQHF. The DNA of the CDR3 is TGTGCCTGGAGCCAGGGGGCGAGCAATCAGCCCCAGCATTTT. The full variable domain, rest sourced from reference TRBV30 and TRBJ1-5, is SQTIHQWPATLVQPVGSPLSLECTVEGTSNPNLYWYRQAAGRGLQLLFYSVGIGQISSEVPQNLSASRPQDRQFILSSKKLLLSDSGFYLCAWSQGASNQPQHFGDGTRLSIL.